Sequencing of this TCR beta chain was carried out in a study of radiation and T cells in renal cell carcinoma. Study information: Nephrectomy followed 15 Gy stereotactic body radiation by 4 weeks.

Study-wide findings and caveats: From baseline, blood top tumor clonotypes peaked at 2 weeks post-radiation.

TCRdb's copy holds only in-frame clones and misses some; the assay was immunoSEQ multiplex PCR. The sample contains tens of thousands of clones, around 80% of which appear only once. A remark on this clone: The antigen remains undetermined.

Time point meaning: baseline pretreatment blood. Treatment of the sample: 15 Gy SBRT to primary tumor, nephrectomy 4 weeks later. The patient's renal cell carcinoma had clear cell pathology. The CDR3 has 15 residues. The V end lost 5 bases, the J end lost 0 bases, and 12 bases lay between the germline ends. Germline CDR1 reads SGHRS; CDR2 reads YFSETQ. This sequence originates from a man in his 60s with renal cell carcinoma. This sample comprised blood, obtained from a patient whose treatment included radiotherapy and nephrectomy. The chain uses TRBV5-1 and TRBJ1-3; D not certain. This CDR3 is CASSPDGSSGNTIYF. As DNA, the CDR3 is TGCGCCAGCAGTCCGGACGGTAGCTCTGGAAACACCATATATTTT.